This T cell receptor (beta chain) was sequenced in a study of blood T cell repertoires in COVID-19. This CDR3 spans 13 amino acids. The germline V and J ends were trimmed by 3 bases and 1 base, with 6 bases remaining between them. About this clone itself: The sample carries other DNA sequences with the same CDR3.

Libraries were prepared by immunoSEQ multiplex PCR; TCRdb keeps only in-frame clonotypes and omits some of them. The sample carries around 150,000 clones, approximately 90% recorded once. This chain links TRBV12-3 or TRBV12-4 with TRBJ1-1; D might be TRBD1 (5 bases). Sequencing was performed on peripheral blood. The sequence derives from a man aged 18 to 30 with acute or convalescent COVID-19. The CDR3 protein is CASSLGQNTEAFF. The CDR3 region has the DNA TGTGCCAGCAGTTTGGGGCAGAACACTGAAGCTTTCTTT.